A selection of T cell receptor beta chains follows, all from one sample in a study of Graves' ophthalmopathy and Graves' hyperthyroidism. TCRdb re-called the multiplex PCR reads with MiXCR, one entry per CDR3 protein. Of roughly 610,000 distinct CDR3 sequences listed, about a fifth are singletons. The specimen sequenced was peripheral blood. All receptors derive from a woman between 18 and 29 years old with stable Graves' hyperthyroidism. Some clones in this sample may be carry-over from other donors' samples. CDR3s include the opening cysteine and the closing phenylalanine or tryptophan. D genes are given only for firm matches. A clone size is listed for some rows: how often the clone was seen (once, few, many), or a class if it is expanded.

j_gene	abundance	v_gene	d_gene	CDR3nt	CDR3aa
TRBJ1-5	few	TRBV12-3/TRBV12-4	.	TGTGCCAGCACCCTTATAGGGGGTAAGAGCAATCAGCCCCAGCATTTT	CASTLIGGKSNQPQHF
TRBJ1-5	.	TRBV28	.	TGTGCCAGCAGTTTATATGCGGGCCGTGGCAATCAGCCCCAGCATTTT	CASSLYAGRGNQPQHF
TRBJ1-3	many	TRBV12-3/TRBV12-4	.	TGTGCCAGCACCAGCTACTCTGGAAACACCATATATTTT	CASTSYSGNTIYF
TRBJ1-2	few	TRBV29-1	.	TGCAGCGTGGTTGAGCCAACTAACTATGGCTACACCTTC	CSVVEPTNYGYTF
TRBJ1-1	few	TRBV19	TRBD1	TGTGCCAGTAGTATGGGACAGACAGGGAACACTGAAGCTTTCTTT	CASSMGQTGNTEAFF
TRBJ2-2	many	TRBV2	.	TGTGCCAGCTTACCTGGGAGAGCCGCGAACACCGGGGAGCTGTTTTTT	CASLPGRAANTGELFF
TRBJ2-4	many	TRBV28	TRBD2	TGTGCCAGCAGTTTCCCCTGGGTTGCGGGAGGGGAAAACATTCAGTACTTC	CASSFPWVAGGENIQYF
TRBJ2-3	.	TRBV6-2/TRBV6-3	.	TGTGCCAGCAGTTACACCACAGATACGCAGTATTTT	CASSYTTDTQYF
TRBJ1-5	many	TRBV20-1	.	TGCAGTGCTAGAGCTGGGGGGAGGAATAGCAATCAGCCCCAGCATTTT	CSARAGGRNSNQPQHF
TRBJ2-5	few	TRBV12-3/TRBV12-4	.	TGTGCCAGCAGTTTTGAGAATCAAGAGACCCAGTACTTC	CASSFENQETQYF
TRBJ2-7	few	TRBV29-1	TRBD1	TGCAGCGTTGGACAGGGGGCGGGTGAGCAGTACTTC	CSVGQGAGEQYF
TRBJ1-6	many	TRBV11-1	.	TGTGCCAGCAGCATTCGGACAGCCAATAATTCACCCCTCCACTTT	CASSIRTANNSPLHF
TRBJ2-5	many	TRBV20-1	.	TGCAGTGCTAGATTTATGCTGGGGGAGACCCAGTACTTC	CSARFMLGETQYF
TRBJ1-1	many	TRBV11-1	.	TGTGCCAGCAGCCGCGAACAGCTACAGAACACTGAAGCTTTCTTT	CASSREQLQNTEAFF
TRBJ1-1	many	TRBV11-1	.	TGTGCCAGCAGCCCCCATTTTGGCCTCGGGGACACTGAAGCTTTCTTT	CASSPHFGLGDTEAFF
TRBJ2-7	few	TRBV6-2/TRBV6-3	.	TGTGCCAGCACCCGGAAAAAGGGAGATGAGCAGTACTTC	CASTRKKGDEQYF
TRBJ2-7	many	TRBV29-1	.	TGCAGCATCAAGGCGCCAGTCACCTACGAGCAGTACTTC	CSIKAPVTYEQYF
TRBJ1-1	many	TRBV7-8	.	TGTGCCAGCAGCTTAGCCGGGACACCAAACACTGAAGCTTTCTTT	CASSLAGTPNTEAFF
TRBJ1-2	.	TRBV3-1	TRBD1	TGTGCCAGCAGCCCCCGGGACAGATTCTATGGCTACACCTTC	CASSPRDRFYGYTF
TRBJ1-2	.	TRBV29-1	.	TGCAGCGTACACAATAACTATGGCTACACCTTC	CSVHNNYGYTF
TRBJ2-7	many	TRBV4-2	.	TGTGCCAGCAGCCAAGATTTCGGGGTCTTCTACGAGCAGTACTTC	CASSQDFGVFYEQYF
TRBJ1-1	few	TRBV19	TRBD1	TGTGCCAGTAGTACGGGACAGGGGGCGACTGAAGCTTTCTTT	CASSTGQGATEAFF
TRBJ2-5	many	TRBV7-2	.	TGTGCCAGCAGCCCGCGGATCTGGGAGACCCAGTACTTC	CASSPRIWETQYF
TRBJ1-5	.	TRBV19	.	TGTGCCAGTACCCCCTTTGGGGACCAGACCAATCAGCCCCAGCATTTT	CASTPFGDQTNQPQHF
TRBJ2-7	many	TRBV28	.	TGTGCCACAGGCGGATCCTACGAGCAGTACTTC	CATGGSYEQYF
TRBJ1-1	many	TRBV10-3	.	TGTGCCATCAGTGAGTCTCGGGAGGGGATGAACACTGAAGCTTTCTTT	CAISESREGMNTEAFF
TRBJ1-2	.	TRBV12-3/TRBV12-4	.	TGTGCCAGCAGTCCTCACAGAACAGGGTCCCTCTATGGCTACACCTTC	CASSPHRTGSLYGYTF
TRBJ2-7	many	TRBV3-1	.	TGTGCCAGCAGCCAATTTGGTGTCGAGCAGTACTTC	CASSQFGVEQYF
TRBJ2-7	.	TRBV29-1	TRBD1	TGCAGCGTAACCGGGACAGGGGGAATCGAGCAGTACTTC	CSVTGTGGIEQYF
TRBJ2-2	many	TRBV6-1	.	TGTGCCAGCAGTGAGAGGGGCGGGACCGGGGAGCTGTTTTTT	CASSERGGTGELFF
TRBJ1-1	many	TRBV28	.	TGTGCCAGCACGGGGGGAACGAACACTGAAGCTTTCTTT	CASTGGTNTEAFF
TRBJ2-7	many	TRBV28	.	TGTGCCAGCAGTTCCCCCCCCGGGGCAGGGGCCTACGAGCAGTACTTC	CASSSPPGAGAYEQYF
TRBJ2-2	few	TRBV12-3/TRBV12-4	.	TGTGCCAGCAGTTCGGGGGAGTTCGCCGGGGAGCTGTTTTTT	CASSSGEFAGELFF
TRBJ1-5	many	TRBV28	.	TGTGCCAGCAGTTTACCCCAGCACAATCAGCCCCAGCATTTT	CASSLPQHNQPQHF
TRBJ2-7	.	TRBV6-1	.	TGTGCCAGCAGGGGGGACATCGGGCTCTACGAGCAGTACTTC	CASRGDIGLYEQYF
TRBJ1-1	many	TRBV4-2	.	TGTGCCAGCAGCCTTGAGGACAGAACGAACACTGAAGCTTTCTTT	CASSLEDRTNTEAFF
TRBJ1-5	many	TRBV12-3/TRBV12-4	.	TGTGCCAGCAGTTTTAACAGAGCTAATCAGCCCCAGCATTTT	CASSFNRANQPQHF
TRBJ2-5	many	TRBV2	.	TGTGCCAGCTCCGTAGGGCGAGAGACCCAGTACTTC	CASSVGRETQYF
TRBJ1-1	.	TRBV7-3	TRBD1	TGTGCCAGCCTATCACAGGGGAGGAACACTGAAGCTTTCTTT	CASLSQGRNTEAFF
TRBJ1-1	.	TRBV12-3/TRBV12-4	.	TGTGCCAGCAGTTTAGACGGAAGACTCACTGAAGCTTTCTTT	CASSLDGRLTEAFF
TRBJ2-3	.	TRBV4-1	.	TGCGCCAGCAGCCAAGCGGGGACCCACACAGATACGCAGTATTTT	CASSQAGTHTDTQYF
TRBJ1-5	.	TRBV7-2	.	TGTGCCAGCAGCTTAGCCGGGGTTCAACAGCCCCAGCATTTT	CASSLAGVQQPQHF
TRBJ2-7	.	TRBV2	TRBD2	TGTGCCAGCAGTGAAACTAGCGTTACCTACGAGCAGTACTTC	CASSETSVTYEQYF
TRBJ1-2	many	TRBV19	.	TGTGCCAGTAGTATGGCCAGGAGTGGTGGCTACACCTTC	CASSMARSGGYTF
TRBJ2-4	.	TRBV2	.	TGTGCCAGCAGTGAGGGGTATATAGCCAAAAACATTAAGTACTTC	CASSEGYIAKNIKYF
TRBJ2-2	.	TRBV7-8	TRBD2	TGTGCCAGCAGCCGGCGAGGACTAGCGTCCACCGGGGAGCTGTTTTTT	CASSRRGLASTGELFF
TRBJ1-6	many	TRBV28	.	TGTGCCAGCAGCTCGGACAGAACTTATAATTCACCCCTCCACTTT	CASSSDRTYNSPLHF
TRBJ2-7	many	TRBV6-5	TRBD1	TGTGCCAGCAGTTTCAGGACAGGGATTGGCGAGCAGTACTTC	CASSFRTGIGEQYF